Detailed here is one T cell receptor beta chain. This specimen belongs to a study of blood T cell repertoires in COVID-19. Turning to the study itself: Acute and convalescent COVID-19 samples came from the United States, Italy and Spain. The cDNA or gDNA used as material had been derived from T cells, B-cell-depleted T cells, or PBMCs.

V was pared by 0 bases and J by 4 bases, with 15 bases between. Germline V gene sequence: CDR1 GTSNPN, CDR2 SVGIG (reference sequence). The CDR3 spans 16 residues. Authors' processing steps: Nucleated cell counts were estimated from reference gene primer amplification. Profiling relied on immunoSEQ multiplex PCR, and the TCRdb table lists in-frame clones only, not all of them. The D gene and trimming were derived from the DNA, and the V and J assignments and clone size from that table. The table shows about 69,000 clones, with 79% occurring only once. Sequencing was done on a sample of peripheral blood. This rearrangement joins TRBV30 to TRBJ2-2, with D perhaps TRBD1 (5 bases). The source is a man aged 60 to 69 with acute or convalescent COVID-19. Here the CDR3 DNA reads TGTGCCTGGAGTGTACCGGTGAAAGGGGTCACCGGGGAGCTGTTTTTT. This encodes CAWSVPVKGVTGELFF.